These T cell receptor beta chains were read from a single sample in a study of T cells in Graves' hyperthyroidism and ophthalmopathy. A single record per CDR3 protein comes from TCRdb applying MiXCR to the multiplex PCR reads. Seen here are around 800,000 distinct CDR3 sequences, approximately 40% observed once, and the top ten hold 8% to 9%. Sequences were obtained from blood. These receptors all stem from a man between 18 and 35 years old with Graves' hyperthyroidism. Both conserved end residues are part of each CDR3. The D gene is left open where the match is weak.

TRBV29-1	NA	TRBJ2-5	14	CSVVSGNTGETQYF
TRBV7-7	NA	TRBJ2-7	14	CASSVGPQGYEQYF
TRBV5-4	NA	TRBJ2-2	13	CASSLSPAGELFF
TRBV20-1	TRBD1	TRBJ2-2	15	CSASDRGVNTGELFF
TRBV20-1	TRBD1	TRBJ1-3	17	CSALNPYRGIGGNTIYF
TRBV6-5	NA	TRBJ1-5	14	CASSYEGINQPQHF
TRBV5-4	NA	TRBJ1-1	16	CASSVVEGGGNTEAFF
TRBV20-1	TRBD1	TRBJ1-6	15	CSAGTGGWGDSPLHF
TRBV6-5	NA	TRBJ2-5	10	CASNEGTQYF
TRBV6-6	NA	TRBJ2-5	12	CASGQFEETQYF
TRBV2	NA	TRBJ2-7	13	CASSLGESDEQYF
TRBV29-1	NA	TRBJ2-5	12	CSARQIQETQYF
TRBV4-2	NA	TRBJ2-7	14	CASSQGYGSYEQYF
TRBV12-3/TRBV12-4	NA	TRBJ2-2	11	CASSFGGELFF
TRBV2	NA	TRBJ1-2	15	CASSYERGVNYGYTF
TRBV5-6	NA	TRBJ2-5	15	CASSLLSAGEETQYF
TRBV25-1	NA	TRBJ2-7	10	CASSAHEQYF
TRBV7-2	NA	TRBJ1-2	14	CASSPRRDNYGYTF
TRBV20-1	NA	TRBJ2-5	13	CSAGQVNQETQYF
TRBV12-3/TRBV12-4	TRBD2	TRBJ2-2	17	CASSYSISGVNTGELFF
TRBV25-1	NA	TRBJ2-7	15	CASSESSGRNYEQYF
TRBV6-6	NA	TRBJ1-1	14	CASSQIQVWTEAFF
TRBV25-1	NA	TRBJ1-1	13	CASSGGTVTEAFF
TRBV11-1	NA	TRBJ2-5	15	CASSLVAGHQETQYF
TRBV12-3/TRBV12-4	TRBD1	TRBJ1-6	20	CASSLRLNRGASSYNSPLHF
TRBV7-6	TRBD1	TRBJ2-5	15	CASSLGRTGGETQYF
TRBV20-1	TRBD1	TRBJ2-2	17	CSARPQGQGWNTGELFF
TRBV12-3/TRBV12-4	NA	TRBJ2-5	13	CASRLDTGETQYF
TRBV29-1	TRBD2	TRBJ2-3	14	CSVDGGRSTDTQYF
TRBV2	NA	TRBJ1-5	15	CASSSKGQFNQPQHF
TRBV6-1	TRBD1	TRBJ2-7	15	CASRAPGTGNYEQYF
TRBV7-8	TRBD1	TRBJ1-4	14	CASRSGTGREKLFF
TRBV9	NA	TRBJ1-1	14	CASSVGGPNTEAFF
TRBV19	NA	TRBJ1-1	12	CASSTGTTEAFF
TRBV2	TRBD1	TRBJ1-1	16	CASSEEAGTANTEAFF
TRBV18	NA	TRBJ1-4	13	CASSPVYSGPTFF
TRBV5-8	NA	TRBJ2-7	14	CASSLAQRAYEQYF
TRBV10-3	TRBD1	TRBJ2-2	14	CAGGQGTNTGELFF
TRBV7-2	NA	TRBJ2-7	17	CASSQTPGPVGHYEQYF
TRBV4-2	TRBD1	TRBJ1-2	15	CASSQEAGGNYGYTF
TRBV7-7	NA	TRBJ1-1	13	CASSLEPRTEAFF
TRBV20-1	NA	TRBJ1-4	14	CSARGGSTNEKLFF
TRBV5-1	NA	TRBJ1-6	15	CASSLRGPTNSPLHF
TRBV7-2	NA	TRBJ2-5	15	CASSSSYIQQETQYF
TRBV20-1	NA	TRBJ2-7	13	CSAGNKVPYEQYF
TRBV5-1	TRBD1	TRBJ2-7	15	CASSSGGQGIYEQYF
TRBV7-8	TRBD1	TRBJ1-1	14	CASTAQGAGTEAFF
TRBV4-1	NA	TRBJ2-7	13	CASSQVWGSEQYF
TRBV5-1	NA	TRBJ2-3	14	CASSLIRGTDTQYF